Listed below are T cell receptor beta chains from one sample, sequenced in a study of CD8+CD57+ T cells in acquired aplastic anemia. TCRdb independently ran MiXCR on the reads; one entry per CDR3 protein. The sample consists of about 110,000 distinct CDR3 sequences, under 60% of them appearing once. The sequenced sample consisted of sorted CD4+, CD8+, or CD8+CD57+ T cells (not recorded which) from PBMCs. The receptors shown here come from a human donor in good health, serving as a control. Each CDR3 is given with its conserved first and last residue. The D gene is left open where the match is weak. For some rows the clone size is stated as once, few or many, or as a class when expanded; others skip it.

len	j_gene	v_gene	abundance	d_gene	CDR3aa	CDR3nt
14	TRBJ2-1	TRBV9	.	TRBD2	CASRPPGGNNEQFF	TGTGCCAGCAGGCCTCCGGGAGGGAACAATGAGCAGTTCTTC
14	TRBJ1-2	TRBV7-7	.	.	CASSLAAGVYGYTF	TGTGCTAGCAGCTTAGCGGCAGGGGTGTATGGCTACACCTTC
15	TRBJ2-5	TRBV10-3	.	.	CASGSGRVGQETQYF	TGTGCCAGCGGATCAGGTCGGGTCGGCCAAGAGACCCAGTACTTC
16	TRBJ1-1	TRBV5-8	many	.	CASSFNRATAYTEAFF	TGTGCCAGCAGCTTTAACAGGGCTACCGCTTACACTGAAGCTTTCTTT
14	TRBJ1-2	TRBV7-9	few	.	CASSLVEEASGYTF	TGTGCCAGCAGCTTAGTCGAAGAGGCTAGTGGCTACACCTTC
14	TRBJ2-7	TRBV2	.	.	CASRSGPNLVEQYF	TGTGCCAGCAGATCCGGGCCTAACCTAGTGGAGCAGTACTTC
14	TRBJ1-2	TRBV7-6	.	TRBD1	CASSPGTGRSGYTF	TGTGCCAGCAGCCCCGGGACAGGGCGATCCGGCTACACCTTC
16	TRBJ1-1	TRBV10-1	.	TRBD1	CASIPSLDRGNTEAFF	TGCGCCAGCATCCCTAGCCTAGACAGGGGGAACACTGAAGCTTTCTTT
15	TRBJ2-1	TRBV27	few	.	CASSLMAGPYNEQFF	TGTGCCAGCAGTTTAATGGCGGGGCCCTACAATGAGCAGTTCTTC
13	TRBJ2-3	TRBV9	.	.	CASSVEPTDTQYF	TGTGCCAGCAGCGTAGAGCCCACAGATACGCAGTATTTT
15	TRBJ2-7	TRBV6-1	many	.	CASTTGRGEAYEQYF	TGTGCCAGCACCACTGGCAGGGGAGAGGCCTACGAGCAGTACTTC
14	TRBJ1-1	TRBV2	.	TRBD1	CASSSTGGDTEAFF	TGTGCCAGCAGTTCCACAGGGGGGGACACTGAAGCTTTCTTT
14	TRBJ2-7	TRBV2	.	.	CASSPHRTVYEQYF	TGTGCCAGCAGCCCCCACAGGACAGTCTACGAGCAGTACTTC
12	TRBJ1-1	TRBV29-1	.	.	CSVEVTGTEAFF	TGCAGCGTTGAAGTTACGGGTACTGAAGCTTTCTTT
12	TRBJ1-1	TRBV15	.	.	CATSRDSTEAFF	TGTGCCACCAGCAGAGACAGTACTGAAGCTTTCTTT
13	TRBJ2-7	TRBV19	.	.	CASSIGGSHEQYF	TGTGCCAGTAGTATAGGAGGGAGCCACGAGCAGTACTTC
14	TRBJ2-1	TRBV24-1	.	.	CATSDLGEYNEQFF	TGTGCCACCAGTGATTTGGGGGAATACAATGAGCAGTTCTTC
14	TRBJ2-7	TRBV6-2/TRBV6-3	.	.	CASTLTGSNYEQYF	TGTGCCAGCACCTTAACAGGAAGTAACTACGAGCAGTACTTC
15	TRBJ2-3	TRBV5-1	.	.	CASSLLDGDTDTQYF	TGCGCCAGCAGCTTGTTAGACGGAGACACAGATACGCAGTATTTT
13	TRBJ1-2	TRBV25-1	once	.	CASSPGTTGGYTF	TGTGCCAGCAGCCCCGGGACGACGGGGGGCTACACCTTC
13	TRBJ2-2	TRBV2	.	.	CASRRTNTGELFF	TGTGCCAGTAGGCGGACCAACACCGGGGAGCTGTTTTTT
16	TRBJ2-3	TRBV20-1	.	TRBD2	CSANSGGNLVTDTQYF	TGCAGTGCTAATAGCGGGGGCAACCTAGTCACAGATACGCAGTATTTT
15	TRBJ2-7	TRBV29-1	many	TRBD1	CSVASRAGTGFEQYF	TGCAGCGTCGCATCAAGGGCCGGGACAGGCTTCGAGCAGTACTTC
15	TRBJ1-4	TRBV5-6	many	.	CASSVYRTINEKLFF	TGTGCCAGCAGCGTCTACAGGACAATCAATGAAAAACTGTTTTTT
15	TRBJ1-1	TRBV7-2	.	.	CASSQDGLGNTEAFF	TGTGCCAGCAGTCAAGACGGATTAGGGAACACTGAAGCTTTCTTT
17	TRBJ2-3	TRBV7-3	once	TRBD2	CASSPQIAGGPTDTQYF	TGTGCCAGCAGCCCCCAAATAGCGGGAGGCCCCACAGATACGCAGTATTTT
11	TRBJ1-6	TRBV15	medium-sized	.	CATRRRNPLHF	TGTGCCACCAGGAGACGGAACCCCCTCCACTTT
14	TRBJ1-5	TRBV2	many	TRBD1	CASSGQGINQPQHF	TGTGCCAGCAGTGGACAGGGGATCAATCAGCCCCAGCATTTT
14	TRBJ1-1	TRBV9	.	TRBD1	CASSLGDSYTEAFF	TGTGCCAGCAGTTTGGGGGACAGTTACACTGAAGCTTTCTTT
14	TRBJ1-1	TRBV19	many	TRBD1	CASSIGQGNTEAFF	TGTGCCAGTAGTATCGGACAGGGAAACACTGAAGCTTTCTTT
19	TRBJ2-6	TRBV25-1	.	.	CASSEGTSDIHSGANVLTF	TGTGCCAGCAGTGAGGGGACATCTGATATACACTCTGGGGCCAACGTCCTGACTTTC
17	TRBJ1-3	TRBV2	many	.	CAIPKGGFRDSGNTIYF	TGTGCCATCCCCAAGGGGGGTTTCAGGGACTCTGGAAACACCATATATTTT
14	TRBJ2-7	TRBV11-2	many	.	CASSSVLKKGEQYF	TGTGCCAGCAGCTCGGTCCTAAAAAAGGGAGAGCAGTACTTC
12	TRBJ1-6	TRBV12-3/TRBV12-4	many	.	CASSLARSPLHF	TGTGCCAGCAGTTTGGCGAGGTCACCCCTCCACTTT
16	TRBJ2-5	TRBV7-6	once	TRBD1	CASSDPAGTGQETQYF	TGTGCCAGCAGCGACCCGGCCGGGACAGGGCAAGAGACCCAGTACTTC
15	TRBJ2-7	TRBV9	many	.	CASSPSYSPGAEQYF	TGTGCCAGCAGCCCCTCCTATAGCCCAGGGGCCGAGCAGTACTTC
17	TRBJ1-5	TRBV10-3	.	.	CAVSESTSGAHTDTQHF	TGTGCCGTCAGTGAGTCAACTAGCGGTGCCCACACAGATACGCAGCATTTT
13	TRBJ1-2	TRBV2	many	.	CASSDLPSGGYTF	TGTGCCAGCAGTGATTTGCCTTCTGGTGGCTACACCTTC
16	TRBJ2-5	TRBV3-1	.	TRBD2	CASSQRTSGEQETQYF	TGTGCCAGCAGCCAAAGGACTAGCGGGGAACAAGAGACCCAGTACTTC
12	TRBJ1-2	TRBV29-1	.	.	CSVAATGHGYTF	TGCAGCGTCGCGGCCACAGGGCATGGCTACACCTTC
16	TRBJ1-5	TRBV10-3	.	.	CAISGSDAGGTQPQHF	TGTGCCATCAGCGGCTCAGACGCCGGTGGCACTCAGCCCCAGCATTTT
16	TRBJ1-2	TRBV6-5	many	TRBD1	CASSCPDRGGNYGYTF	TGTGCCAGCAGTTGCCCCGACAGGGGGGGTAACTATGGCTACACCTTC
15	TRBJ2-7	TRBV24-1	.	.	CATSDFEAGHDEQYF	TGTGCCACCAGTGATTTCGAGGCGGGCCACGACGAGCAGTACTTC
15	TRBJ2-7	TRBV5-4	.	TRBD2	CASSLTGLAPYEQYF	TGTGCCAGCAGCTTGACGGGACTAGCGCCCTACGAGCAGTACTTC
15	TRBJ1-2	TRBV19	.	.	CASSITTGLNYGYTF	TGTGCCAGTAGTATAACGACAGGTTTGAACTATGGCTACACCTTC
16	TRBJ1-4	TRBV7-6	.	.	CASSSKGITTNEKLFF	TGTGCCAGCAGCTCGAAGGGGATTACAACTAATGAAAAACTGTTTTTT
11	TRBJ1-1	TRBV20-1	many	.	CSATENTEAFF	TGCAGTGCAACAGAGAACACTGAAGCTTTCTTT
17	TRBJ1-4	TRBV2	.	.	CASSAGSLLSTNEKLFF	TGTGCCAGCAGCGCAGGAAGTCTGTTGTCCACTAATGAAAAACTGTTTTTT
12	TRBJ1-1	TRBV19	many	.	CASSQQGNEAFF	TGTGCCAGTAGTCAACAGGGCAATGAAGCTTTCTTT
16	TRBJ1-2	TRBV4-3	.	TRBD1	CASSLQGDRGLDGYTF	TGCGCCAGCAGCTTACAGGGGGACAGGGGACTCGATGGCTACACCTTC
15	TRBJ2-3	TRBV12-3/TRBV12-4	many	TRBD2	CASSSLAISTDTQYF	TGTGCCAGCAGTTCACTAGCGATTAGCACAGATACGCAGTATTTT
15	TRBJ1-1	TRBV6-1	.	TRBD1	CASRLDRKMNTEAFF	TGTGCCAGCAGACTGGACAGGAAGATGAACACTGAAGCTTTCTTT